The next 19 T cell receptor beta chains were all read from a single sample in a study of blood T cell repertoires in COVID-19. Repertoires were generated with immunoSEQ multiplex PCR, while TCRdb's copy carries only in-frame clones and drops some. The sample includes roughly 180,000 clones, about four fifths of them seen just once. What was sequenced was peripheral blood. The receptor source for this set is a woman aged 40 to 50 with COVID-19, enrolled during active disease.

This rearrangement joins TRBV7-3 to TRBJ2-3; D call uncertain. CDR1 SGHTA and CDR2 FQGTGA come from the germline V gene. The CDR3 loop spans 15 amino acids. V lost 0 bases to trimming and J lost 2 bases, with 9 bases between them. The DNA for the CDR3 is TGTGCCAGCAGCTTAACCTCTATATTCACAGATACGCAGTATTTT. This encodes CASSLTSIFTDTQYF. Drawing the rest from reference TRBV7-3 and TRBJ2-3, the complete variable domain is GAGVSQTPSNKVTEKGKYVELRCDPISGHTALYWYRQSLGQGPEFLIYFQGTGAADDSGLPNDRFFAVRPEGSVSTLKIQRTERGDSAVYLCASSLTSIFTDTQYFGPGTRLTVL.

The chain recombines TRBV28 with TRBJ2-1, with a tentative D call TRBD1 (6 bases). Deletions cut 5 bases from V and 12 bases from J, with 20 bases between. The V gene's germline CDR1 is MDHEN and CDR2 SYDVKM. The CDR3 is 14 residues long. Here the CDR3 DNA reads TGTGCCAGCAGTCCCAGGGGCAGGGGATTGTGGCAGTTCTTC. This translates into CASSPRGRGLWQFF.

This chain connects TRBV6-5 to TRBJ2-1; 9 bases are shared with TRBD2. J gave up 7 bases and V 5 bases, and 9 bases lay outside the gene matches. This CDR3 has 15 residues. Germline loops: CDR1 MNHEY, CDR2 SVGAGI. The CDR3 reads CASSTRLAEENEQFF. CDR3 sequence (DNA): TGTGCCAGCAGTACCCGACTAGCGGAAGAGAATGAGCAGTTCTTC.

The chain has TRBV11-2 and TRBJ1-1; perhaps TRBD1 as D (6 bases). The germline V and J ends were trimmed by 5 bases and 8 bases, with 15 bases remaining between them. The CDR3 length is 13 residues. In germline, CDR1 is SGHAT, CDR2 FQNNGV. The CDR3 bases are TGTGCCAGCAGCGCCCAGGTTGACAGGGAAGCTTTCTTT. Its protein is CASSAQVDREAFF.

This clone was seen only a few times. The chain combines TRBV7-8 with TRBJ2-2; 7 bases are a match to TRBD2. This CDR3 has 13 amino acids. Germline values: CDR1 SGHVS, CDR2 FQNEAQ. The ends lost 7 bases at V and 5 bases at J; junction bases unmatched: 4. The CDR3 reads CASKASGTGELFF. Here the CDR3 DNA reads TGTGCCAGCAAGGCTAGCGGAACCGGGGAGCTGTTTTTT.

CDR3 residues: CASSRDRGNQPQHF. CDR3 DNA: TGTGCCAGCAGCCGGGACAGGGGAAATCAGCCCCAGCATTTT. The chain combines TRBV2 with TRBJ1-5, with 10 bases lining up with TRBD1. CDR1 and CDR2 from the germline V gene are SNHLY and FYNNEI. The length of the CDR3 is 14 residues. The junction had 3 bases not matched to a gene; V was cut back by 6 bases and J by 4 bases.

This clone was picked up a small number of times. The V and J genes are TRBV29-1 and TRBJ2-7; 8 positions agree with TRBD1. The CDR3 has 11 residues. Looked up from germline, CDR1 is SQVTM and CDR2 is ANQGSEA. In nucleotides, the CDR3 is TGCAACGTAACAGGGGGATACGAGCAGTACGTC. As protein: CNVTGGYEQYV.

This rearrangement joins TRBV5-8 to TRBJ1-1; 10 bases line up with TRBD1. The germline V gene encodes CDR1 SGHTS and CDR2 YDEGEE. This CDR3 spans 14 amino acids. Losses at the gene ends were 4 bases for V and 4 bases for J; bases not matched to a gene: 4. The DNA of the CDR3 is TGTGCCAGCAGCGTGGGACAGGGGAGCACTGAAGCTTTCTTT. The encoded protein is CASSVGQGSTEAFF.

V usage is TRBV27 and J usage is TRBJ1-2; D gene ambiguous. From germline, CDR1 is MNHEY and CDR2 SMNVEV (reference sequence). The V and J ends lost 3 bases and 0 bases respectively, with 8 bases between them. This CDR3 is built from 14 residues. CDR3 bases: TGTGCCAGCAGTTTGTACAATTCTAACTATGGCTACACCTTC. Encoded protein: CASSLYNSNYGYTF.

The chain recombines TRBV10-2 with TRBJ2-2; 7 nucleotides align to TRBD2. Germline V lookup: CDR1 WSHSY, CDR2 SAAADI. The J segment lost 5 bases and the V segment lost 6 bases, leaving 6 bases of the junction unmatched. The length of the CDR3 is 14 residues. CDR3 region: CASRGGGTTGELFF. CDR3 DNA sequence: TGCGCCAGCAGGGGGGGAGGGACTACCGGGGAGCTGTTTTTT.

V and J are TRBV21-1 and TRBJ2-3; the D call TRBD2 from the table was never checked on the DNA. TRBV21-1 is marked as a pseudogene. The CDR3 contains 20 residues. CDR3 sequence reads: CASNGDMRTSGYLGTDTQYF. CDR3 sequence (DNA): TGTGCCAGCAATGGGGATATGAGGACTAGCGGGTATTTAGGCACAGATACGCAGTATTTT.

The rearrangement uses TRBV2 and TRBJ1-1; D may be TRBD1 (5 bases). The CDR3 length is 15 residues. Germline CDR1 reads SNHLY; CDR2 reads FYNNEI. Deletions cut 6 bases from V and 6 bases from J, with 20 bases between. Written as DNA, the CDR3 is TGTGCCAGCAGGGGGGAAGCGGGGCTTCGGGCTGAAGCTTTCTTT. Protein sequence: CASRGEAGLRAEAFF.

The V call is TRBV2, the J call TRBJ2-1; D is possibly TRBD2 (5 bases). Germline assignment: CDR1 SNHLY and CDR2 FYNNEI. The CDR3 sequence is 15 residues long. V was shortened by 2 bases and J by 0 bases, with 8 bases between the two germline ends. CDR3 DNA: TGTGCCAGCAGTGAAAGCGGAGGCTCCTACAATGAGCAGTTCTTC. It yields the protein CASSESGGSYNEQFF. The variable domain in full, with the rest retrieved from reference TRBV2 and TRBJ2-1, is EPEVTQTPSHQVTQMGQEVILRCVPISNHLYFYWYRQILGQKVEFLVSFYNNEISEKSEIFDDQFSVERPDGSNFTLKIRSTKLEDSAMYFCASSESGGSYNEQFFGPGTRLTVL.

This rearrangement joins TRBV18 to TRBJ1-6; D remains unclear. CDR3 length equals 16 residues. The germline V gene encodes CDR1 KGHSH and CDR2 LQKENI. The V end lost 3 bases, the J end lost 0 bases, and 9 bases lay between the germline ends. Here the CDR3 DNA reads TGTGCCAGCTCACCGGTGGAGAGCTCCTATAATTCACCCCTCCACTTT. Amino acids: CASSPVESSYNSPLHF.

This clone was seen a few times. This chain joins TRBV11-1 and TRBJ1-1; D might be TRBD1 (5 bases). Germline CDR1 SGHAT, CDR2 FQDESV (reference sequence). The germline V and J ends were trimmed by 4 bases and 9 bases, with 9 bases remaining between them. The CDR3 runs 11 residues. The CDR3 DNA reads as TGTGCCAGCAGCTCCGACAGAAAAGCTTTCTTT. Encoded protein: CASSSDRKAFF.

This clone was detected only a few times. The chain carries TRBV5-8 and TRBJ1-1; 9 bases fit TRBD1. Trimming at V came to 1 base and at J to 1 base, leaving 2 bases not matched to a gene. The germline gives CDR1 SGHTS, CDR2 YDEGEE. There are 15 residues in the CDR3. CDR3 sequence (DNA): TGTGCCAGCAGCTTGAGGGGACAGGGGAACACTGAAGCTTTCTTT. Its translation: CASSLRGQGNTEAFF. The whole variable domain, remainder taken from reference TRBV5-8 and TRBJ1-1, is EAGVTQSPTHLIKTRGQQATLRCSPISGHTSVYWYQQALGLGLQFLLWYDEGEERNRGNFPPRFSGRQFPNYSSELNVNALELEDSALYLCASSLRGQGNTEAFFGQGTRLTVV.

V gene TRBV9 combines with J gene TRBJ1-1, with 8 bases matching TRBD1. The CDR3 has 14 amino acids. V trimming: 3 bases; J trimming: 5 bases; junction bases outside the gene matches: 6. CDR1 is SGDLS, CDR2 YYNGEE, per germline. The CDR3, as DNA: TGTGCCAGCAGCGCCGCAGGGGGCTGGACTGAAGCTTTCTTT. It specifies CASSAAGGWTEAFF.

The rearrangement joins TRBV28 to TRBJ1-1; 10 bases map to TRBD1. The CDR3 runs 14 residues. The V segment lost 7 bases and the J segment 1 base; nucleotides outside the gene matches: 3. Germline assignment: CDR1 MDHEN and CDR2 SYDVKM. The CDR3 loop is CASKWTGGNTEAFF. The CDR3 DNA follows: TGTGCCAGCAAGTGGACAGGGGGGAACACTGAAGCTTTCTTT.

This clone was observed a handful of times. V usage is TRBV11-3 and J usage is TRBJ2-2; D call uncertain. Germline V CDR1 and CDR2: SGHNT, YENEEA. The CDR3 length is 14 residues. Trimming took 6 bases from V and 1 from J, leaving 9 bases between them. In DNA, the CDR3 is TGTGCCAGCAGTCGAGAAAGGAACACCGGGGAGCTGTTTTTT. Protein: CASSRERNTGELFF. The full variable domain, rest sourced from reference TRBV11-3 and TRBJ2-2, is EAGVVQSPRYKIIEKKQPVAFWCNPISGHNTLYWYLQNLGQGPELLIRYENEEAVDDSQLPKDRFSAERLKGVDSTLKIQPAELGDSAVYLCASSRERNTGELFFGEGSRLTVL.